These 17 T cell receptor beta chains originate from one sample sequenced in a study of blood T cell repertoires in COVID-19. The assay was immunoSEQ multiplex PCR, and TCRdb's table has in-frame clones only and misses some. The sample has roughly 38,000 clones; roughly 80% are singletons. The sequenced material came from peripheral blood. These receptors originate from a man in his 60s in a cohort sampled during active COVID-19.

The V gene is TRBV5-1, the J gene TRBJ2-7, with 9 bases matching TRBD1. Germline V CDR1 and CDR2: SGHRS, YFSETQ. The CDR3 covers 13 residues. V lost 7 bases, J lost 3 bases, and 5 bases stayed unmatched. The DNA of the CDR3 is TGCGCCAGCCGCGCGGGACAGGGCTACGAGCAGTACTTC. This encodes CASRAGQGYEQYF.

The chain uses TRBV7-2 and TRBJ1-2, with a possible D match to TRBD1 (6 bases). The CDR3 spans 14 residues. Germline lookup yields CDR1 SGHTA and CDR2 FQGNSA. V lost 2 bases and J lost 3, with 10 bases in between. CDR3 nucleotide sequence: TGTGCCAGCAGCTTAACCCAGGGGTACTATGGCTACACCTTC. It yields the protein CASSLTQGYYGYTF.

The chain has TRBV4-3 and TRBJ2-1, with a tentative D call TRBD2 (6 bases). The CDR3 runs 16 residues. The germline V and J ends were trimmed by 0 bases and 10 bases, with 19 bases remaining between them. Germline lookup yields CDR1 LGHNA and CDR2 YSLEER. The CDR3 spells CASSQERVLAGREQFF. The CDR3 region has the DNA TGCGCCAGCAGCCAAGAAAGAGTACTAGCTGGGCGGGAGCAGTTCTTC.

This sequence joins TRBV5-1 and TRBJ2-3; maybe TRBD1 (5 bases). The CDR3 loop spans 15 amino acids. Per germline, CDR1 SGHRS and CDR2 YFSETQ. The V end lost 2 bases, the J end lost 0 bases, and 10 bases lay between the germline ends. CDR3 sequence reads: CASSFKGSSTDTQYF. CDR3 sequence (DNA): TGCGCCAGCAGCTTTAAGGGGTCCAGCACAGATACGCAGTATTTT.

The V and J genes are TRBV27 and TRBJ2-1; possibly TRBD2 for D (6 bases). Trimming cost V 4 bases and J 6 bases, with 25 bases left between them. This CDR3 spans 18 amino acids. From germline, CDR1 is MNHEY and CDR2 SMNVEV (reference sequence). The chain's CDR3 is CASSSWVMGGKSSNEQFF. The CDR3, as DNA: TGTGCCAGCAGTTCCTGGGTTATGGGCGGGAAAAGTTCCAATGAGCAGTTCTTC.

This clone has a single count. The chain combines TRBV9 with TRBJ2-7; D remains ambiguous. Germline V gene lookup returns CDR1 SGDLS and CDR2 YYNGEE. The CDR3 covers 14 residues. Trimming removed 0 bases at V and 0 bases at J, with 7 bases between. DNA of the CDR3: TGTGCCAGCAGCGTAGGACAAGTCTCCTACGAGCAGTACTTC. As protein: CASSVGQVSYEQYF.

V gene TRBV18 combines with J gene TRBJ1-1; 8 nucleotides match TRBD1. Germline CDR1 reads KGHSH; CDR2 reads LQKENI. The V segment lost 5 bases and the J segment 5 bases; nucleotides outside the gene matches: 13. The CDR3 totals 16 residues. In DNA form, the CDR3 reads TGTGCCAGCTCAGACGGCGGCAGGGGGCTTGTGACTGAAGCTTTCTTT. It codes for CASSDGGRGLVTEAFF. Filled out from reference TRBV18 and TRBJ1-1, the complete variable domain reads NAGVMQNPRHLVRRRGQEARLRCSPMKGHSHVYWYRQLPEEGLKFMVYLQKENIIDESGMPKERFSAEFPKEGPSILRIQQVVRGDSAAYFCASSDGGRGLVTEAFFGQGTRLTVV.

The chain has TRBV9 and TRBJ1-4; no reliable D call. This CDR3 is 15 amino acids long. CDR1 and CDR2 from the germline V gene are SGDLS and YYNGEE. Deletions cut 3 bases from V and 6 bases from J, with 15 bases between. This chain's CDR3 is CASSGAAIDDEKLFF. DNA for the CDR3: TGTGCCAGCAGCGGTGCCGCTATTGATGATGAAAAACTGTTTTTT.

J is TRBJ1-1 and V is TRBV4-3; tentatively, D is TRBD1 (5 bases). The CDR3 contains 15 residues. The V gene lost 0 bases and the J gene lost 4 bases, with 12 bases spanning the gap. The germline gives CDR1 LGHNA, CDR2 YSLEER. CDR3 loop: CASSQERAGGTEAFF. The CDR3 region has the DNA TGCGCCAGCAGCCAAGAGAGGGCCGGGGGCACTGAAGCTTTCTTT.

The rearrangement joins TRBV27 to TRBJ2-2, with D uncertain. The germline gives CDR1 MNHEY, CDR2 SMNVEV (reference sequence). CDR3 size: 14 residues. Trimming removed 6 bases from V and 4 bases from J, with 12 bases in between. In DNA form, the CDR3 reads TGTGCCAGCAGCTCCCACAGTTCCACCGGGGAGCTGTTTTTT. Translated: CASSSHSSTGELFF.

Written as DNA, the CDR3 is TGTGCCAGCAGCGCAGCGGGTACCTTCTATGGCTACACCTTC. Translated, it gives CASSAAGTFYGYTF. V is TRBV9 and J is TRBJ1-2; D gene unclear. CDR3 size: 14 residues. Germline lookup yields CDR1 SGDLS and CDR2 YYNGEE. V lost 3 bases and J lost 4, with 13 bases in between.

The chain combines TRBV10-3 with TRBJ1-5, with 7 bases aligning to TRBD1. J gave up 4 bases and V 1 base, and 4 bases lay outside the gene matches. CDR3 size: 15 residues. CDR1 ENHRY and CDR2 SYGVKD come from the germline V gene. The CDR3 nucleotides read TGTGCCATCAGTGAGTGGGGGACAGAAAATCAGCCCCAGCATTTT. Its protein is CAISEWGTENQPQHF.

The genes are TRBV5-5 and TRBJ1-2; possible D gene TRBD1, 6 bases. V lost 3 bases and J lost 4, with 10 bases in between. Germline CDR1 is SGHKS and CDR2 is YYEKEE (reference sequence). This CDR3 is built from 13 residues. The CDR3 nucleotides read TGTGCCAGCAGCTCGGGGGGGGCCTATGGCTACACCTTC. It is translated as CASSSGGAYGYTF.

V usage is TRBV30 and J usage is TRBJ1-5; the match to TRBD1 covers 8 bases. Germline loops: CDR1 GTSNPN, CDR2 SVGIG (reference sequence). CDR3 length: 13 amino acids. The trim removed 1 base at V and 7 bases at J, leaving 3 bases unmatched. DNA of the CDR3: TGTGCCTGGAGTGGGACAGGGTGGCAGCCCCAGCATTTT. Translating it yields CAWSGTGWQPQHF.

The chain links TRBV5-6 to TRBJ2-2; 11 bases agree with TRBD1. This CDR3 spans 15 amino acids. With V trimmed by 4 bases and J by 6 bases, 5 bases remained unmatched. In germline, CDR1 is SGHDT, CDR2 YYEEEE. The CDR3 DNA sequence: TGTGCCAGCAGCGGACAGGGGGCGGGTGCCGGGGAGCTGTTTTTT. Protein product: CASSGQGAGAGELFF.

The CDR3 reads CASSSRLVGDTQYF. CDR3 DNA: TGTGCCAGCAGCTCCAGACTAGTGGGGGATACGCAGTATTTT. The V and J genes are TRBV11-3 and TRBJ2-3, with D maybe TRBD2 (6 bases). Germline CDR1 and CDR2: SGHNT and YENEEA. There are 14 residues in the CDR3. Trimming pared 4 bases from V and 6 bases from J, leaving 14 bases between.

The V call is TRBV7-9, the J call TRBJ2-7; 7 bases agree with TRBD1. The junction had 7 bases not matched to a gene; V was cut back by 6 bases and J by 11 bases. Germline values: CDR1 SEHNR, CDR2 FQNEAQ (reference sequence). The CDR3 runs 11 residues. In DNA, the CDR3 is TGTGCCAGCAGTACAGGGGCATCGGAGTACTTC. Translation: CASSTGASEYF.